A selection of T cell receptor beta chains follows, all from one sample in a study of OX40 agonist ivuxolimab in advanced cancers. The table came from immunoSEQ multiplex PCR; TCRdb's copy has only in-frame clones and leaves some out. The sample holds approximately 17,000 clones, 80% to 85% seen once. The sequences come from CD4+ or CD8+ T cells sorted from blood, collected in a trial of the OX40 agonist ivuxolimab. These receptors originate from an adult with an advanced solid tumor such as melanoma, head and neck, liver or kidney cancer. Both conserved end residues are part of each CDR3. D genes are given only for firm matches. Rows give clone size only sometimes, using once, few, many, or a class for an expanded clone.

v_call	clone_size	d_call	j_call	cdr3_aa
TRBV9	-	TRBD1	TRBJ1-4	CASSAGMTGVGEKLFF
TRBV5-1	-	-	TRBJ2-1	CASRVARLNEQFF
TRBV7-3	-	-	TRBJ2-2	CASSPPTPGELFF
TRBV6-5	-	TRBD2	TRBJ2-5	CASMRISGEPTQYF
TRBV9	-	-	TRBJ2-7	CASSPSAGISYEQYF
TRBV11-1	-	-	TRBJ2-7	CASSLMGQDPYEQYF
TRBV6-4	-	TRBD2	TRBJ2-1	CASSDEAGGPYNEQFF
TRBV6-1	few	TRBD1	TRBJ2-7	CASSGTGGYEQYF
TRBV19	-	TRBD1	TRBJ2-5	CASSLTGTGKETQYF
TRBV5-1	-	-	TRBJ1-6	CASSMGGRERNNSPLHF
TRBV21-1	-	-	TRBJ2-1	CASTPRVQQGFNNEQFF
TRBV2	-	TRBD1	TRBJ1-5	CASRDRAYNQPQHF
TRBV5-1	-	-	TRBJ1-1	CASSLKGPGTEAFF
TRBV2	-	-	TRBJ1-2	CASSEVRVGYGYTF
TRBV4-1	-	TRBD1	TRBJ1-5	CASSHPGGNGDQPQHF
TRBV4-1	-	-	TRBJ1-5	CASSQEGGKSQPQHF
TRBV28	few	-	TRBJ1-2	CASSYGDGYYGYTF
TRBV5-4	-	-	TRBJ1-1	CASSLRGLEAFF
TRBV9	-	-	TRBJ2-3	CASSILDRTDTQYF
TRBV13	-	-	TRBJ2-1	CASSSRSGEQFF
TRBV5-6	-	TRBD1	TRBJ2-7	CASTSPRQGAGEQYF
TRBV6-1	few	TRBD2	TRBJ2-7	CASSPTGGYEQYF
TRBV9	-	-	TRBJ2-1	CASSVDSWGQQFF
TRBV10-1	-	-	TRBJ2-5	CASNTDQETQYF
TRBV19	-	TRBD1	TRBJ2-6	CASLLTGAGANVLTF
TRBV27	-	-	TRBJ2-5	CASSLEPGNQETQYF
TRBV6-1	-	-	TRBJ2-7	CASSDSVQVGYEQYF
TRBV2	-	TRBD2	TRBJ2-2	CASSDNPTRGALRKNTGELFF
TRBV10-2	-	-	TRBJ1-2	CASSESSGAFYGYTF